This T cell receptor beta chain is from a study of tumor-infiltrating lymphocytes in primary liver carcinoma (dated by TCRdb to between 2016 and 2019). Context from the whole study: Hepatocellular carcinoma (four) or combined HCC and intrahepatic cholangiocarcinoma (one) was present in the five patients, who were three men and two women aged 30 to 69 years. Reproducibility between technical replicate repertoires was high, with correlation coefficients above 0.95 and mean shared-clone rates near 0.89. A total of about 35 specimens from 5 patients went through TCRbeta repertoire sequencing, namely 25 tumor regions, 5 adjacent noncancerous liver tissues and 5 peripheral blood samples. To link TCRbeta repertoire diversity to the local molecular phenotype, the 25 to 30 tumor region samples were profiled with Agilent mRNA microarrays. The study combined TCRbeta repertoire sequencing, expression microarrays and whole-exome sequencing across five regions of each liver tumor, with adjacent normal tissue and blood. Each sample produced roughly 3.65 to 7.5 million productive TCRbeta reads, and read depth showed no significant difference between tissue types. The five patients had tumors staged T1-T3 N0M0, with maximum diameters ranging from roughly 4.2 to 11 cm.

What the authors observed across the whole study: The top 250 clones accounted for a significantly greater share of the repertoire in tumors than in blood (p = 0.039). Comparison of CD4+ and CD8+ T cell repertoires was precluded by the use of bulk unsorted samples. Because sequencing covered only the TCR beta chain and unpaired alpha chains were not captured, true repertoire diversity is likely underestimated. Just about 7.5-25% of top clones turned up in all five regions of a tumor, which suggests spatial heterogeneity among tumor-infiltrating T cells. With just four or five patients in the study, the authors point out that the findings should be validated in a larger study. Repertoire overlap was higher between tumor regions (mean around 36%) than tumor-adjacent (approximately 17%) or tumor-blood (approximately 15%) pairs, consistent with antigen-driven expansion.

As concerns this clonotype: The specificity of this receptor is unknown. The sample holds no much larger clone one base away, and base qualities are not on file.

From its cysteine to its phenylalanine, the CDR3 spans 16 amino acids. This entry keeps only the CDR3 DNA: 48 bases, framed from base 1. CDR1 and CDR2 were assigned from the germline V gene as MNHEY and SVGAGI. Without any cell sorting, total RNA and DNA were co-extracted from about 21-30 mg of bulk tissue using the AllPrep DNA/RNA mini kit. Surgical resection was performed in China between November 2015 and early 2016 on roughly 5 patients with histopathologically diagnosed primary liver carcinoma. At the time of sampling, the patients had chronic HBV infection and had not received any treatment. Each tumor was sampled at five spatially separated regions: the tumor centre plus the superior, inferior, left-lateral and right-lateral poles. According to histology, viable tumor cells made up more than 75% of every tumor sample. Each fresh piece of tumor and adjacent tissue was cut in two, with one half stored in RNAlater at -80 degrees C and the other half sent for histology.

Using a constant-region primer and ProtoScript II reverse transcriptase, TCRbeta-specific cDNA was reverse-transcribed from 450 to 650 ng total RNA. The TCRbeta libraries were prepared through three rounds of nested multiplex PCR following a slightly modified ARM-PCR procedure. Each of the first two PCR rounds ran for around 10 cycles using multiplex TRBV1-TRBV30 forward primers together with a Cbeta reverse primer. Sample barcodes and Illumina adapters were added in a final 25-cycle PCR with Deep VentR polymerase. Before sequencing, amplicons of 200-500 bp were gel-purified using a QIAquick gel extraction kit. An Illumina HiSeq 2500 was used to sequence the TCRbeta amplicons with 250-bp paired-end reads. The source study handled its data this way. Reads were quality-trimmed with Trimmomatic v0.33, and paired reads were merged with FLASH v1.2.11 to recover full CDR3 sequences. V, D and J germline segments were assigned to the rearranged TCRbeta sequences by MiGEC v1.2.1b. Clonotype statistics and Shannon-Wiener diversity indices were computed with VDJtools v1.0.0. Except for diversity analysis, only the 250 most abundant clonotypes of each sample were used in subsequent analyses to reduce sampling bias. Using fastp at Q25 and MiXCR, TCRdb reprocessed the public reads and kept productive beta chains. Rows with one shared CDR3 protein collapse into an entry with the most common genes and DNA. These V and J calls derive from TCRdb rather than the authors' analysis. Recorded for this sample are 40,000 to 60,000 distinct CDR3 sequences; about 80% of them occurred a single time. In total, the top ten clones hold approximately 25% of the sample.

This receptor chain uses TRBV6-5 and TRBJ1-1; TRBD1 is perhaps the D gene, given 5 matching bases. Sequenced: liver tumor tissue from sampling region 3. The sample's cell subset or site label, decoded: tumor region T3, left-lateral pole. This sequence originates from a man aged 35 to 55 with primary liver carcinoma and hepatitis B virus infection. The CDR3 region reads CFSSYAGPRDEAEAFF. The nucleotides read TGTTTCAGCAGTTACGCGGGACCCCGGGATGAGGCTGAAGCTTTCTTT.